The 8 T cell receptor beta chains listed next were all sequenced from one sample in a study of radiation and T cells in renal cell carcinoma. The time point: baseline pretreatment blood. The treatment was: 15 Gy SBRT to primary tumor, nephrectomy 4 weeks later. Method: immunoSEQ multiplex PCR; TCRdb's copy keeps in-frame clones and lacks some. The sample lists more than 140,000 clones; over 80% were seen once. Sequencing used blood, obtained from a patient whose treatment included radiotherapy and nephrectomy. Receptors originate from a woman aged 50 to 60 with renal cell carcinoma.

The gene calls are TRBV5-1 and TRBJ1-5; 10 bases are shared with TRBD1. Germline-derived CDR1 and CDR2 are SGHRS and YFSETQ. The CDR3 totals 16 residues. V lost 0 bases and J lost 6; bases outside the gene matches: 6. CDR3 sequence (DNA): TGCGCCAGCAGCTTGGGGGACAGGGGCTACAGTCAGCCCCAGCATTTT. Encoded protein: CASSLGDRGYSQPQHF.

The count of this clone is one. The chain joins TRBV6-6 to TRBJ2-5, with TRBD1 matching 7 bases. This CDR3 has 16 residues. CDR1 is MNHNY and CDR2 is SVGAGI in the germline V gene (reference sequence). The trim removed 0 bases at V and 1 base at J, leaving 5 bases unmatched. CDR3 loop: CASSYSTGSGQETQYF. The CDR3 region has the DNA TGTGCCAGCAGTTACTCGACAGGGTCAGGCCAAGAGACCCAGTACTTC.

The chain uses TRBV4-3 and TRBJ1-4, with D unclear. Germline CDR1 LGHNA, CDR2 YSLEER. The germline V and J ends were trimmed by 0 bases and 8 bases, with 7 bases remaining between them. The CDR3 totals 13 residues. CDR3 DNA sequence: TGCGCCAGCAGCCAAGATAAAGGGGAAAAACTGTTTTTT. Translated, it gives CASSQDKGEKLFF.

The chain uses TRBV6-5 and TRBJ2-1; 8 bases line up with TRBD1. Germline CDR1 and CDR2: MNHEY and SVGAGI. CDR3 size: 14 residues. J lost 6 bases, V lost 4 bases, and 5 bases had no gene match. CDR3 in DNA: TGTGCCAGCAGTTTGGACAGGGTTGTCAATGAGCAGTTCTTC. This encodes CASSLDRVVNEQFF.

The V gene is TRBV7-8, the J gene TRBJ2-5; TRBD2 might be the D (5 bases). V was pared by 5 bases and J by 4 bases, with 11 bases between. CDR1 SGHVS and CDR2 FQNEAQ come from the germline V gene. This CDR3 is built from 13 residues. Written as DNA, the CDR3 is TGTGCCAGCAGCCCGCGGGCGGGAGAGACCCAGTACTTC. It encodes CASSPRAGETQYF.

The V call is TRBV11-3, the J call TRBJ2-1; 7 bases agree with TRBD1. The CDR3 consists of 15 residues. V dropped 3 bases and J dropped 2; count of bases not matched to a gene: 4. Germline values: CDR1 SGHNT, CDR2 YENEEA. This CDR3 reads CASSFGDRAYNEQFF. CDR3 sequence (DNA): TGTGCCAGCAGCTTCGGAGACAGGGCCTACAATGAGCAGTTCTTC.

The rearrangement uses TRBV5-6 and TRBJ2-7; no firm D call. This CDR3 is 14 amino acids long. Trimming removed 3 bases at V and 2 bases at J, with 12 bases between. Germline assignment: CDR1 SGHDT and CDR2 YYEEEE. CDR3 nucleotide sequence: TGTGCCAGCAGCTCACTGGGGATCCCCTACGAGCAGTACTTC. Its translation: CASSSLGIPYEQYF.

This sequence joins TRBV28 and TRBJ2-7, with 10 bases matching TRBD1. The CDR3 consists of 14 residues. The trim removed 5 bases at V and 3 bases at J, leaving 4 bases unmatched. From germline, CDR1 is MDHEN and CDR2 SYDVKM. The CDR3 loop reads CASSPRDRGYEQYF. CDR3 DNA sequence: TGTGCCAGCAGTCCCCGGGACAGGGGCTACGAGCAGTACTTC.